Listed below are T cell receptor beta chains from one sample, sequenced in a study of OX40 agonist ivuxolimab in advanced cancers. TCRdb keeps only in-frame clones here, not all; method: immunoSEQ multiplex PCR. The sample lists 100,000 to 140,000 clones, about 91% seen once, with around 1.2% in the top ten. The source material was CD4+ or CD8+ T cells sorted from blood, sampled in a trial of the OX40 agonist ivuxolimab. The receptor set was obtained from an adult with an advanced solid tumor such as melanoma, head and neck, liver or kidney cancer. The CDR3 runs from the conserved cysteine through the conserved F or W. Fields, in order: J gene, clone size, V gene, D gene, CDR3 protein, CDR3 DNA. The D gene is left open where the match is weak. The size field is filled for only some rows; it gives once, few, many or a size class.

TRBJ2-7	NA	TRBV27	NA	CASSLRWGISYEQYF	TGTGCCAGCAGTTTAAGGTGGGGGATCTCCTACGAGCAGTACTTC
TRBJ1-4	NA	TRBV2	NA	CASLRDKLFF	TGTGCCAGTCTACGGGACAAACTGTTTTTT
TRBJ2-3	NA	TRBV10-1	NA	CASSLVADTDTQYF	TGCGCCAGCAGTTTGGTAGCGGACACAGATACGCAGTATTTT
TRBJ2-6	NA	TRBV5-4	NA	CASGRLFNGGGSGANVLTF	TGTGCCAGCGGGAGACTATTTAATGGGGGCGGATCTGGGGCCAACGTCCTGACTTTC
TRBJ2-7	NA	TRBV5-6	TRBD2	CASSWAGGTGYEQYF	TGTGCCAGCAGCTGGGCGGGGGGGACTGGCTACGAGCAGTACTTC
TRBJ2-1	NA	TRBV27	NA	CASSLYSYNEQFF	TGTGCCAGCAGTCTCTACTCCTACAATGAGCAGTTCTTC
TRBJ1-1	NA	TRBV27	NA	CASSFAENTEAFF	TGTGCCAGCAGTTTTGCGGAGAACACTGAAGCTTTCTTT
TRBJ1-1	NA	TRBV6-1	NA	CASTRTANTEAFF	TGTGCCAGCACCCGGACAGCTAACACTGAAGCTTTCTTT
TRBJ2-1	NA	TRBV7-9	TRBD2	CASASLREGPYNEQFF	TGTGCCAGCGCCTCCCTGCGGGAGGGCCCCTACAATGAGCAGTTCTTC
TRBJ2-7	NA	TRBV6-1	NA	CASSRDGHSYEQYF	TGTGCCAGCAGTCGGGACGGGCACTCCTACGAGCAGTACTTC
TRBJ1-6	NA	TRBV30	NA	CAWRAQGRGANNSPLHF	TGTGCCTGGAGGGCCCAGGGGAGGGGAGCTAATAATTCACCCCTCCACTTT
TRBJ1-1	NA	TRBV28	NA	CASSLGGSNTEAFF	TGTGCCAGCAGTTTGGGGGGATCGAACACTGAAGCTTTCTTT
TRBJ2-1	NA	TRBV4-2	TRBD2	CASSQQVLTSGNNEQFF	TGTGCCAGCAGCCAACAGGTATTGACTAGCGGGAACAATGAGCAGTTCTTC
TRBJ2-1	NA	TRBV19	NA	CASSIDLSEEQFF	TGTGCCAGTAGTATAGATCTCTCAGAAGAGCAGTTCTTC
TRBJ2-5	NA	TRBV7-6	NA	CASSLPLRGGETQYF	TGTGCCAGCAGCTTGCCCCTCAGGGGAGGCGAGACCCAGTACTTC
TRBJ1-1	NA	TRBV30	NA	CAWNGVGRTEAFF	TGTGCCTGGAATGGGGTTGGGCGGACTGAAGCTTTCTTT
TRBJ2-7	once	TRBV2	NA	CASSEEGAGASYEQYF	TGTGCCAGCAGTGAAGAGGGGGCGGGGGCTTCCTACGAGCAGTACTTC
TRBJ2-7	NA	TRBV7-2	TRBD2	CASSLARAGHEQYF	TGTGCCAGCAGCTTAGCGCGAGCGGGACACGAGCAGTACTTC
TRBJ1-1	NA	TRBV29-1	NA	CSGSDRANTEAFF	TGCAGCGGCTCGGACAGAGCGAACACTGAAGCTTTCTTT